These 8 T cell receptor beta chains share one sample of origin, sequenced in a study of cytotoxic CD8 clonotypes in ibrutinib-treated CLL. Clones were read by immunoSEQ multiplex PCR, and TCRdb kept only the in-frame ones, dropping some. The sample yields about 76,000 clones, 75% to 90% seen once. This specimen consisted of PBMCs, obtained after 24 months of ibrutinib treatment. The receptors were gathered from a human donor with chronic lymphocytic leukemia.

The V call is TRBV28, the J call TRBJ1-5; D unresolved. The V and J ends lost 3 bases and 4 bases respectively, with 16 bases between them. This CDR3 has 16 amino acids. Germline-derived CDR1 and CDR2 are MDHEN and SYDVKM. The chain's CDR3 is CASSFNPYRGNQPQHF. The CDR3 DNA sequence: TGTGCCAGCAGTTTTAACCCCTACAGAGGGAATCAGCCCCAGCATTTT.

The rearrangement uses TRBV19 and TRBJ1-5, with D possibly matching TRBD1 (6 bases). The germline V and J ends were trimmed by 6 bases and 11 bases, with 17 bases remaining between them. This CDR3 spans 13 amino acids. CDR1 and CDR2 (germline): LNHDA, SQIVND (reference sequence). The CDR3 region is CASSSRRGRAQHF. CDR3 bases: TGTGCCAGTAGCTCACGGAGGGGGAGGGCCCAGCATTTT. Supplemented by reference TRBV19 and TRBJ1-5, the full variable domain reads DGGITQSPKYLFRKEGQNVTLSCEQNLNHDAMYWYRQDPGQGLRLIYYSQIVNDFQKGDIAEGYSVSREKKESFPLTVTSAQKNPTAFYLCASSSRRGRAQHFGDGTRLSIL.

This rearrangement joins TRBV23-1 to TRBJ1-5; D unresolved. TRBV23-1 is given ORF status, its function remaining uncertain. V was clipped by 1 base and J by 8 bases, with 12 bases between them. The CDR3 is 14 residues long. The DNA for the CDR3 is TGCGCCAGCAGTCAATGGTCAGTAGTTGAGCCCCAGCATTTT. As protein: CASSQWSVVEPQHF.

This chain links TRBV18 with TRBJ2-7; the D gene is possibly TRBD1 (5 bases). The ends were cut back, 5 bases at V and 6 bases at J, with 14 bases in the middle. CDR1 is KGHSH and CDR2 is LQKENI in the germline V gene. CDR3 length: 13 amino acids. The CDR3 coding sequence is TGTGCCAGCTCAACAACAGGTCTTGGCGAGCAGTACTTC. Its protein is CASSTTGLGEQYF. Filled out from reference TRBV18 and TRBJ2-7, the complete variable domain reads NAGVMQNPRHLVRRRGQEARLRCSPMKGHSHVYWYRQLPEEGLKFMVYLQKENIIDESGMPKERFSAEFPKEGPSILRIQQVVRGDSAAYFCASSTTGLGEQYFGPGTRLTVT.

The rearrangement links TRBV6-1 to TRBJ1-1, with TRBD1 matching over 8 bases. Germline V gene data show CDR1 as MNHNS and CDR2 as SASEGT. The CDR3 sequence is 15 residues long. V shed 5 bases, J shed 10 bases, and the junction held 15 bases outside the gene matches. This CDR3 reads CASSTTVNRQGRAFF. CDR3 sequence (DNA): TGTGCCAGCAGTACCACCGTTAACCGACAGGGGCGAGCTTTCTTT.

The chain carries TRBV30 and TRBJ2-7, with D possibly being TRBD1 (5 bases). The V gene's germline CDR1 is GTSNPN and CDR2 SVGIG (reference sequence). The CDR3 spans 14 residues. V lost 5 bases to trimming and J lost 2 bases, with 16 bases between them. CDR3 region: CAWRKGQSTYEQYF. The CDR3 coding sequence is TGTGCCTGGCGGAAGGGGCAATCTACCTACGAGCAGTACTTC.

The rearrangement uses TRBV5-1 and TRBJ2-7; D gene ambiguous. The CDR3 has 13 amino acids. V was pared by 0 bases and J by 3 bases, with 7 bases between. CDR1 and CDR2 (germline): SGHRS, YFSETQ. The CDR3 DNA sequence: TGCGCCAGCAGCTTGGCATTCAGCTACGAGCAGTACTTC. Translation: CASSLAFSYEQYF.

The CDR3 DNA reads as TGTGCCTGGAGTGCGGCAAGCTCTGAAGCTTTCTTT. Its translation: CAWSAASSEAFF. The chain uses TRBV30 and TRBJ1-1, with unresolved D. The CDR3 has 12 residues. CDR1 GTSNPN and CDR2 SVGIG come from the germline V gene (reference sequence). V was pared by 1 base and J by 6 bases, with 9 bases between. Variable domain in full (rest from reference TRBV30 and TRBJ1-1): SQTIHQWPATLVQPVGSPLSLECTVEGTSNPNLYWYRQAAGRGLQLLFYSVGIGQISSEVPQNLSASRPQDRQFILSSKKLLLSDSGFYLCAWSAASSEAFFGQGTRLTVV.